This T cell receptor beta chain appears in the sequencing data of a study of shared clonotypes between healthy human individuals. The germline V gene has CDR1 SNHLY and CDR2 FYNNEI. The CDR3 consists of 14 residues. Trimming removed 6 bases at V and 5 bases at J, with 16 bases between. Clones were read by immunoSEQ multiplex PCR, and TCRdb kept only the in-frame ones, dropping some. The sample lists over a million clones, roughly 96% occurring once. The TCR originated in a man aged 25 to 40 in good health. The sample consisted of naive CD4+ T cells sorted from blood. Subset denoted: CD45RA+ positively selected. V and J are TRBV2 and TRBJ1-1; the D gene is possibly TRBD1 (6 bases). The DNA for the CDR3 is TGTGCCAGCAGGGACCGCAAACAGGGAACTGAAGCTTTCTTT. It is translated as CASRDRKQGTEAFF.